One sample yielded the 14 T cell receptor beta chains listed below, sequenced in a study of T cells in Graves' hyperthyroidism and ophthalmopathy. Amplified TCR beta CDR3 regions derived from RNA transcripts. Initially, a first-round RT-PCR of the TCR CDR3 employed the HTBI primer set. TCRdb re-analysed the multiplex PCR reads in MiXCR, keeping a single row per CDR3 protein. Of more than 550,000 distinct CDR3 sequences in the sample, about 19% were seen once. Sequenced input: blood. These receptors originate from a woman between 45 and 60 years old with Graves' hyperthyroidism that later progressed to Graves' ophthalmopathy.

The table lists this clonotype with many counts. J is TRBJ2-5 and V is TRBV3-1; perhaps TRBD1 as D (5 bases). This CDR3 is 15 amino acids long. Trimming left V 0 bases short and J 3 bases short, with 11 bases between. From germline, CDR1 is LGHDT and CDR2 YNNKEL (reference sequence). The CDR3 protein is CASSQDDREKETQYF. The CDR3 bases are TGTGCCAGCAGCCAAGATGACAGAGAAAAAGAGACCCAGTACTTC.

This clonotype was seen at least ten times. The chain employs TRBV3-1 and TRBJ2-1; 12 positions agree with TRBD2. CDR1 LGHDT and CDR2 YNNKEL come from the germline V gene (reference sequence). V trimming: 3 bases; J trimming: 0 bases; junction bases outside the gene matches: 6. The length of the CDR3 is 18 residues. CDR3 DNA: TGTGCCAGCAGCCAGCTAGCTAGCGGGGGGGCCTCCTACAATGAGCAGTTCTTC. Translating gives CASSQLASGGASYNEQFF.

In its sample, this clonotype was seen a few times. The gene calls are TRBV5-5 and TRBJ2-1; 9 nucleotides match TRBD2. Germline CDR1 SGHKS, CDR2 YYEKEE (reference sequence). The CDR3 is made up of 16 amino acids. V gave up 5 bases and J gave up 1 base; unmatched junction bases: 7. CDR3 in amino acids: CASSGASGGSYNEQFF. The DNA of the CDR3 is TGTGCCAGCAGTGGGGCCAGCGGGGGGTCCTACAATGAGCAGTTCTTC.

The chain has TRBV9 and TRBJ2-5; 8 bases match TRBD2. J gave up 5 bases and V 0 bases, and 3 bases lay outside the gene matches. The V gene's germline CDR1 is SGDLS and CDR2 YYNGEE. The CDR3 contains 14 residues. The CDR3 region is CASSVGSGGETQYF. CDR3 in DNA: TGTGCCAGCAGCGTAGGGTCGGGAGGGGAGACCCAGTACTTC.

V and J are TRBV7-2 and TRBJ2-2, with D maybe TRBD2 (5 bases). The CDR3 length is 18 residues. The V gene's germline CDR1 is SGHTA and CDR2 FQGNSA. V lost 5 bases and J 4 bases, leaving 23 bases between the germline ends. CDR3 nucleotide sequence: TGTGCCAGCAGCCGAGAAAGGGAGCATGGACGGACCACCGGGGAGCTGTTTTTT. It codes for CASSREREHGRTTGELFF. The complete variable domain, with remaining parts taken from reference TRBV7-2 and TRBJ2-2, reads GAGVSQSPSNKVTEKGKDVELRCDPISGHTALYWYRQSLGQGLEFLIYFQGNSAPDKSGLPSDRFSAERTGGSVSTLTIQRTQQEDSAVYLCASSREREHGRTTGELFFGEGSRLTVL.

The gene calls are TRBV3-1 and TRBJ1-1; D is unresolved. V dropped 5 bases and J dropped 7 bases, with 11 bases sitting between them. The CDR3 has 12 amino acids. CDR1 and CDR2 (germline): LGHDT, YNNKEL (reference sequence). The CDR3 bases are TGTGCCAGCAGCTACATACCCGGTGAAGCTTTCTTT. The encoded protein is CASSYIPGEAFF.

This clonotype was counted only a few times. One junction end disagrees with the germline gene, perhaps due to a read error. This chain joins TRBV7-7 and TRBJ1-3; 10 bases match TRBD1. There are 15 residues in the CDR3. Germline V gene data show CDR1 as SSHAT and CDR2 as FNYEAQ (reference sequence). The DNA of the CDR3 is TGTGCTAGCAGCACCGGGACAGGGGCTGGAAACACCATATATTTT. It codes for CASSTGTGAGNTIYF.

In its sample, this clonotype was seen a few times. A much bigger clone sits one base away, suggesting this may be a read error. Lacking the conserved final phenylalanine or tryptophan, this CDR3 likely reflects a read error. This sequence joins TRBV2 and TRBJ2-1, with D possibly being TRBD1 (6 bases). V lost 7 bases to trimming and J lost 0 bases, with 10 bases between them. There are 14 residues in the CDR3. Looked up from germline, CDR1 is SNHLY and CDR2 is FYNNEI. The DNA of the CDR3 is TGTGCCAGCAACCGGGACAACTCCTACAATGAGCAGTTCGTC. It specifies CASNRDNSYNEQFV.

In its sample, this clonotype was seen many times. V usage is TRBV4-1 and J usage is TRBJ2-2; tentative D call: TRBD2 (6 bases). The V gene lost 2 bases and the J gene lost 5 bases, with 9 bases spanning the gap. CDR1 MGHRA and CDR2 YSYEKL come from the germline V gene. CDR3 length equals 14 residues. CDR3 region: CASSQRGGTGELFF. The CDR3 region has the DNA TGCGCCAGCAGCCAACGAGGAGGGACCGGGGAGCTGTTTTTT.

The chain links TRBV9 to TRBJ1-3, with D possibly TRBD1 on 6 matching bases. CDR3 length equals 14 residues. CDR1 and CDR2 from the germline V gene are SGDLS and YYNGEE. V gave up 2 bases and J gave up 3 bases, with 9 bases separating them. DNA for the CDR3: TGTGCCAGCAGCGTTTTAGGGGGTGGAAACACCATATATTTT. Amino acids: CASSVLGGGNTIYF. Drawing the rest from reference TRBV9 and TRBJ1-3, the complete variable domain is DSGVTQTPKHLITATGQRVTLRCSPRSGDLSVYWYQQSLDQGLQFLIQYYNGEERAKGNILERFSAQQFPDLHSELNLSSLELGDSALYFCASSVLGGGNTIYFGEGSWLTVV.

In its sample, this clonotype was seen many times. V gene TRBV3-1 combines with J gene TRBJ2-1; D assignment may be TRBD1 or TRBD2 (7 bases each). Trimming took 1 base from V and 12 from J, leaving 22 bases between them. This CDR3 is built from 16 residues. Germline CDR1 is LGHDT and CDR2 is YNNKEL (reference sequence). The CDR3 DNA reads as TGTGCCAGCAGCCAAGGCTTCCGCGGGGGCCAGGGGGGGCAGTTCTTC. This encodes CASSQGFRGGQGGQFF.

The CDR3 DNA sequence: TGTGCCAGCAGCCCCTGGCAGACAAGAAGTTCAGATACGCAGTATTTT. Its translation: CASSPWQTRSSDTQYF. The chain combines TRBV7-9 with TRBJ2-3; the D is unclear. Between the trimmed V and J ends, which lost 5 bases and 4 bases, there was a span of 19 bases. The germline V gene has CDR1 SEHNR and CDR2 FQNEAQ (reference sequence). There are 16 residues in the CDR3.

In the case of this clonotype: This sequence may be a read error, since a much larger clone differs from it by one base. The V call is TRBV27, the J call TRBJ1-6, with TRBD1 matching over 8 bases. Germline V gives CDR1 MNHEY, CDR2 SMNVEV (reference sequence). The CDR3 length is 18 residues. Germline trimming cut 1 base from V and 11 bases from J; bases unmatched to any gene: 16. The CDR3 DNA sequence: TGTGCCAGCAGTTTATACCCAGACAGGGGTGCAATTTATCCACCCCTCCACTTT. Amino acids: CASSLYPDRGAIYPPLHF.

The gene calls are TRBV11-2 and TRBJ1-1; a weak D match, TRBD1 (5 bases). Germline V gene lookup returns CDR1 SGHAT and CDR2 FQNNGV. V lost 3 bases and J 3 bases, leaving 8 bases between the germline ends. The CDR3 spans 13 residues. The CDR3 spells CASSFGQDTEAFF. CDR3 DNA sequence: TGTGCCAGCAGCTTTGGACAAGACACTGAAGCTTTCTTT.